This T cell receptor beta chain was identified in a study of blood T cells in healthy people across ages. Broader study findings: The donors' CMV status was not determined, possibly confounding changes in expanded clonotypes. Naive T cell percentage by flow cytometry tracked strongly with beta diversity.

This clonotype occurred many times. Antigen unknown. Using a J-beta primer mix together with a sample-barcoded 5' primer, a second PCR was run for about 6 to 12 cycles. A template-switch adaptor that had 12 random nucleotides put a tag on each cDNA molecule. TCRdb processed the 5' RACE reads anew with MiXCR; each CDR3 protein has one entry. This table holds approximately 900,000 distinct CDR3 sequences, around 48% found once. The sample consisted of blood. The clonotype comes from a man aged 25 to 40 in good health.

CDR3 sequence reads: CASSPAESSYEQYF. Written as DNA, the CDR3 is TGTGCCAGCAGTCCGGCGGAGAGCTCCTACGAGCAGTACTTC. This sequence joins TRBV6-2 or TRBV6-3 and TRBJ2-7; D not resolved. V lost 5 bases to trimming and J lost 0 bases, with 11 bases between them. CDR3 length equals 14 residues. Germline CDR1 is MNHEY and CDR2 is SVGEGT.